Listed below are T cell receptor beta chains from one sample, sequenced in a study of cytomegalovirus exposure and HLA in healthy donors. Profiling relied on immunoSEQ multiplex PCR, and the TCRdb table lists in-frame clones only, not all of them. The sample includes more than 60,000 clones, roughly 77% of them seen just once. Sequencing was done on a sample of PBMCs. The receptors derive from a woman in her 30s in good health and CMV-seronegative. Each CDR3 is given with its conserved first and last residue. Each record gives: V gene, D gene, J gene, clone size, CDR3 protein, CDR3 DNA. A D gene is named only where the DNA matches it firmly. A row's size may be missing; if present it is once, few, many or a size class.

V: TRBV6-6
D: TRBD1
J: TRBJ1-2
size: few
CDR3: CASSYSGTGVYGYTF
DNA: TGTGCCAGCAGTTACTCGGGGACAGGGGTCTATGGCTACACCTTC

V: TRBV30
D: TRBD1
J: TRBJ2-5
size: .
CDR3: CAWTDRASQETQYF
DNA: TGTGCCTGGACAGACAGGGCGTCCCAAGAGACCCAGTACTTC

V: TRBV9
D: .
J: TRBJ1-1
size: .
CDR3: CASSVVTGNTEAFF
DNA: TGTGCCAGCAGCGTAGTAACAGGGAACACTGAAGCTTTCTTT

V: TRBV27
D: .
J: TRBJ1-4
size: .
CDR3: CASSFSRQNEKLFF
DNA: TGTGCCAGCAGTTTTTCGCGACAGAATGAAAAACTGTTTTTT

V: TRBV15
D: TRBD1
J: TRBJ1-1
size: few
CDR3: CATYLTGVNTEAFF
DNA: TGTGCCACATACTTGACAGGGGTGAACACTGAAGCTTTCTTT

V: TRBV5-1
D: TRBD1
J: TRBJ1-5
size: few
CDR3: CASSLGQGYQPQHF
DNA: TGCGCCAGCAGCTTGGGACAGGGTTATCAGCCCCAGCATTTT

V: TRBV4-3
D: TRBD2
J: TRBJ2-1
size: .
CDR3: CASSQERLAGRIGEQFF
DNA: TGCGCCAGCAGCCAAGAACGACTAGCGGGACGAATCGGTGAGCAGTTCTTC

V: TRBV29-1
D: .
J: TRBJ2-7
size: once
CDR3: CSKQIEGSYEQYF
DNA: TGCAGCAAACAAATCGAGGGATCCTACGAGCAGTACTTC

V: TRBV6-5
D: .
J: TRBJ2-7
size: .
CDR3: CASRTTGTPSYEQYF
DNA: TGTGCCAGCAGAACTACCGGGACTCCTTCCTACGAGCAGTACTTC

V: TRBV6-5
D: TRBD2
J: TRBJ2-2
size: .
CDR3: CASSGVAGFGELFF
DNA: TGTGCCAGCAGTGGGGTAGCGGGGTTCGGGGAGCTGTTTTTT

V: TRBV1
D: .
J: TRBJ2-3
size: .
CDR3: CTSSQGTSGSTDTQYF
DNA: TGCACCAGCAGCCAAGGGACTAGCGGGAGCACAGATACGCAGTATTTT

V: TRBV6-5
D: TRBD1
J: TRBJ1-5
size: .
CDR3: CASSPTGVKQPQHF
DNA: TGTGCCAGCAGTCCGACAGGGGTGAAACAGCCCCAGCATTTT

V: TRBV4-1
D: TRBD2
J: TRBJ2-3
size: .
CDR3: CASSQDGWRGEGDTQYF
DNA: TGCGCCAGCAGCCAAGATGGTTGGCGGGGGGAGGGGGATACGCAGTATTTT

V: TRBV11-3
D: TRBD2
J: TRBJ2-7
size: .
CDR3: CASSLGGSSYEQYF
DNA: TGTGCCAGCAGCTTAGGCGGGAGCTCCTACGAGCAGTACTTC

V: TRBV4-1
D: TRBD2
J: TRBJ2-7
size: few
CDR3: CASSQGFSGSYEQYF
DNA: TGCGCCAGCAGCCAAGGGTTTAGCGGGAGCTACGAGCAGTACTTC